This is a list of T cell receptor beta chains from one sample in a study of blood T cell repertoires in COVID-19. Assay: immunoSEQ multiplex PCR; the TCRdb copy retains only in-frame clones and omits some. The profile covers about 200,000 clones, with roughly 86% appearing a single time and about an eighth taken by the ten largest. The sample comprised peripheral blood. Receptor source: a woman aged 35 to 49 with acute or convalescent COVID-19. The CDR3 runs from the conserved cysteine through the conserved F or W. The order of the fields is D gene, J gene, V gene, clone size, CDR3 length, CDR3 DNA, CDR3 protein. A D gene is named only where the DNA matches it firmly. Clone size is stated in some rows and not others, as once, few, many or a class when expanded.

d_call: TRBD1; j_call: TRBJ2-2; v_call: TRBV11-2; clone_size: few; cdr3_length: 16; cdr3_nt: TGTGCCAGCAGTATGGGGACAGGGTCCTTCGGGGGGGAGCTGTTTTTT; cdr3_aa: CASSMGTGSFGGELFF
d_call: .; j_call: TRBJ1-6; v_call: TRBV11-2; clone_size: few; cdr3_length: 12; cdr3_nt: TGTGCCAGCAGCCCACAGAGTTCACCCCTCCACTTT; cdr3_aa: CASSPQSSPLHF
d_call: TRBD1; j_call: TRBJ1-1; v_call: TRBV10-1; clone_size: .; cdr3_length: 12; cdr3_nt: TGCGCCAGCAGCAGGGGGGACACTGAAGCTTTCTTT; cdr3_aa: CASSRGDTEAFF
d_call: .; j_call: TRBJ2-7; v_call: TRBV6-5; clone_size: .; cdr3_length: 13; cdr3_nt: TGTGCCAGCAGTTCCCTCAGGGGTTACGAGCAGTACTTC; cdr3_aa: CASSSLRGYEQYF
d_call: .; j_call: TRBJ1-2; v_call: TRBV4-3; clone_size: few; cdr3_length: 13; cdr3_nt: TGCGCCAGCAGCCAAGTTGTGGGGGGTGGCTACACCTTC; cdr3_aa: CASSQVVGGGYTF
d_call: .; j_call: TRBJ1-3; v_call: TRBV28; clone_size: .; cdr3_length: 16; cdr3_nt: TGTGCCAGCAGATCCGGGGGGGGACGACCTGGAAACACCATATATTTT; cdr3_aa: CASRSGGGRPGNTIYF
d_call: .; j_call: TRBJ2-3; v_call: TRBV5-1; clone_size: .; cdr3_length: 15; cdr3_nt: TGCGCCAGCAGGGTGATGTCGGGTGGGACAGATACGCAGTATTTT; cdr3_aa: CASRVMSGGTDTQYF
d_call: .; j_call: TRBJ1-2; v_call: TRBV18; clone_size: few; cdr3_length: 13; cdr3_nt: TGTGCCAGCTCACCAGCAGGAAGGGAGGGCTACACCTTC; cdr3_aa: CASSPAGREGYTF
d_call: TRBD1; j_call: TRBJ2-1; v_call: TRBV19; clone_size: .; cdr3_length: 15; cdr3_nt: TGTGCCAGTAGTCCGGACAGGGGCTACTACAATGAGCAGTTCTTC; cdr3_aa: CASSPDRGYYNEQFF
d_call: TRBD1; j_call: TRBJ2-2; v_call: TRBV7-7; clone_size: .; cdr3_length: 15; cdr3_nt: TGTGCCAGCAGCTTTGGGACAGGAAACACCGGGGAGCTGTTTTTT; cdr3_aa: CASSFGTGNTGELFF
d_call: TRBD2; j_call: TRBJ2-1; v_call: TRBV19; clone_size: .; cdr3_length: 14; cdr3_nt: TGTGCCAGTACCCCCGGGACTAGCTTCAATGAGCAGTTCTTC; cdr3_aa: CASTPGTSFNEQFF
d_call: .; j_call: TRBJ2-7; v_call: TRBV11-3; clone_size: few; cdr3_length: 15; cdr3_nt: TGTGCCAGCAGCTTAGGAGGGTACAGCGGCTACGAGCAGTACTTC; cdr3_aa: CASSLGGYSGYEQYF
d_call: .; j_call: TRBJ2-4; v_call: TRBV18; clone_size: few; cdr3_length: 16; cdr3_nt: TGTGCCAGCTCACCGCGGGACAGACTAGCCAAAAACATTCAGTACTTC; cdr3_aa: CASSPRDRLAKNIQYF
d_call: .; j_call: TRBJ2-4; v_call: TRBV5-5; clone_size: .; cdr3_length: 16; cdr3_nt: TGTGCCAGCAGCTTGGATGCAGGGGTTGCCAAAAACATTCAGTACTTC; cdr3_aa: CASSLDAGVAKNIQYF
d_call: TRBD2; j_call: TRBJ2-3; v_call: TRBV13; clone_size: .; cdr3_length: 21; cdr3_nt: TGTGCCAGCAGCGTAAGGGGGGTAGCGGGAGACCATCCGGTATACACAGATACGCAGTATTTT; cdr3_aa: CASSVRGVAGDHPVYTDTQYF
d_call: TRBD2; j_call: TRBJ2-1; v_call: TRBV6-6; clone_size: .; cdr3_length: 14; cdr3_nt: TGTGCCAGCAGAACTAGCGGGTACGGCAATGAGCAGTTCTTC; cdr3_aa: CASRTSGYGNEQFF
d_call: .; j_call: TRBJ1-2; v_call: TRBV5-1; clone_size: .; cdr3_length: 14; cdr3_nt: TGCGCCAGCAGCTTGGGAGGGAATAGCGGAGGCTACACCTTC; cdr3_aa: CASSLGGNSGGYTF
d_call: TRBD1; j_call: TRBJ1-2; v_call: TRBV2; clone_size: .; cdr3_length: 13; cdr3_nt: TGTGCCAGCAGTCCGAGACAGGGGAGTGGCTACACCTTC; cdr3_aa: CASSPRQGSGYTF
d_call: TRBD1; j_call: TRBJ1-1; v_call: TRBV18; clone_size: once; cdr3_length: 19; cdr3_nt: TGTGCCAGCTCCCCCTCGCCCCTCGGACAGGGGCCTGGCGGAACTGAAGCTTTCTTT; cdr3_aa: CASSPSPLGQGPGGTEAFF
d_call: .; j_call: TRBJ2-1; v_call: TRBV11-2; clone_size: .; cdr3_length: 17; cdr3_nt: TGTGCCAGCAGCATTAGAGGTCAGCGGGCTTCCTACAATGAGCAGTTCTTC; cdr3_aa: CASSIRGQRASYNEQFF
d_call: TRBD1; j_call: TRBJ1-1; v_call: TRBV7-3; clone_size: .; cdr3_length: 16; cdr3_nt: TGTGCCAGCACAACCCCCAACAGGGGGCGCAGCACTGAAGCTTTCTTT; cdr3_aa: CASTTPNRGRSTEAFF
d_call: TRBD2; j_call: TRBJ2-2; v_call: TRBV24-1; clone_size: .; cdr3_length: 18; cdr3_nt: TGTGCCACCAGTGATTCCTCTAGCGGGAGGCCCTTCACCGGGGAGCTGTTTTTT; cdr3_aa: CATSDSSSGRPFTGELFF
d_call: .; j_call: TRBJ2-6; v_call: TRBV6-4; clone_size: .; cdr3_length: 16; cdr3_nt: TGTGCCAGCAGTGACTCGAGTAGTACTGGGGCCAACGTCCTGACTTTC; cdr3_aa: CASSDSSSTGANVLTF
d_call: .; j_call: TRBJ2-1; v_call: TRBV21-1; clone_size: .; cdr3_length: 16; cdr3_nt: TGTGCCAGCAGCAATAAACTAGCGGGGTTCTACAATGAGCAGTTCTTC; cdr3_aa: CASSNKLAGFYNEQFF
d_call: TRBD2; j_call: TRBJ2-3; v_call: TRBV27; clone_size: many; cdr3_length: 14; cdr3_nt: TGTGCCAGCCTCGGGGTAGCGGGATCGGATACGCAGTATTTT; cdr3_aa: CASLGVAGSDTQYF
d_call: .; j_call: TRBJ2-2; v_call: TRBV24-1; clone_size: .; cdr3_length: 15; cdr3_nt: TGTGCCACCAGTGATCCCAGGCTTCGCACCGGGGAGCTGTTTTTT; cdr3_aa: CATSDPRLRTGELFF
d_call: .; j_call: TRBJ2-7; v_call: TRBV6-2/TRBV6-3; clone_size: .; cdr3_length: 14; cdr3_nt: TGTGCCAGCAGTTACCCCCAGATTCCAAGCGAGCAGTACTTC; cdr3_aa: CASSYPQIPSEQYF
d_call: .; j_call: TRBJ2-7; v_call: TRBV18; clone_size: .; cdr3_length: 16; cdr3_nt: TGTGCCAGCTCTCCTTTAGGGACTCAAGCCTTCTACGAGCAGTACTTC; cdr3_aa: CASSPLGTQAFYEQYF
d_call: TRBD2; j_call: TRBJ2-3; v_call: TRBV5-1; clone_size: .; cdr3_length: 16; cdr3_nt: TGCGCCAGCAGCGTGACTAGCGGGGGGGCGGCAGATACGCAGTATTTT; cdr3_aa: CASSVTSGGAADTQYF
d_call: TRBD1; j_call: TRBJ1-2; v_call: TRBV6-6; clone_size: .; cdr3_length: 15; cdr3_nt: TGTGCCAGCATTCGACCGGGACAGGCGAACTATGGCTACACCTTC; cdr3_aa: CASIRPGQANYGYTF
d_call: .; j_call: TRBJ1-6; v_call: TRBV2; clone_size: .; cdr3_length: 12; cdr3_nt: TGTGCCAGCAGTGAAGGGGGCGGACCCCTCCACTTT; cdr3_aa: CASSEGGGPLHF
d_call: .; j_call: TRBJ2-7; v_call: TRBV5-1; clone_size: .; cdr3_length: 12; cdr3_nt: TGCGCCAGCAGCTTGGACACCTACGAGCAGTACTTC; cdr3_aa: CASSLDTYEQYF
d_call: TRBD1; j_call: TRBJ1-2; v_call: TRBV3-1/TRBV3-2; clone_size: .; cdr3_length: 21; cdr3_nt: TGTGCCAGCAGCCAAGACTCCTCGGGGACAGCACTTCGGGGTACCGACTATGGCTACACCTTC; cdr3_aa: CASSQDSSGTALRGTDYGYTF
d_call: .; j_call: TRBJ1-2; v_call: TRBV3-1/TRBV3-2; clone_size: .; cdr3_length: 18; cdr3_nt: TGTGCCAGCAGCCAAGAAATAAAGAGAAGCGGATCCCCTGGTGGCTACACCTTC; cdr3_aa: CASSQEIKRSGSPGGYTF
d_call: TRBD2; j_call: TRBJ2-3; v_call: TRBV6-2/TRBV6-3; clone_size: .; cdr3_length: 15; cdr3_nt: TGTGCCAGCAGTTACACAAAGACTAGCGGAGGTACGCAGTATTTT; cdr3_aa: CASSYTKTSGGTQYF
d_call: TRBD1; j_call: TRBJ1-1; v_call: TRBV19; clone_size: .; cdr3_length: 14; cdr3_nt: TGTGCCAGTAGTACGAAGGACAGGGGGACTGAAGCTTTCTTT; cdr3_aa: CASSTKDRGTEAFF
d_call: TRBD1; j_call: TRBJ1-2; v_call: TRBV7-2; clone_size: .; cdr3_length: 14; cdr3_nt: TGTGCCAGCAGTCCGGGACAGGGTGACTATGGCTACACCTTC; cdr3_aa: CASSPGQGDYGYTF
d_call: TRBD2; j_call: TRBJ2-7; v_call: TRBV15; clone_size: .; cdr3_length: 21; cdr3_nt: TGTGCCACAGATCTAGTCGACCCACACGACTTAATTGAGCGGGGCCACTACGAGCAGTACTTC; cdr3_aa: CATDLVDPHDLIERGHYEQYF
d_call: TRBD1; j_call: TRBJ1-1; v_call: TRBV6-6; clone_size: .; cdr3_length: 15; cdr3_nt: TGTGCCAGCGTCCTCACAGGACAGGAGAACACTGAAGCTTTCTTT; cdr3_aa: CASVLTGQENTEAFF
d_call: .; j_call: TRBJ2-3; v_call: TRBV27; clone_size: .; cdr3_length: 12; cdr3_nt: TGTGCCAGCAGTTTATCTAGCGATACGCAGTATTTT; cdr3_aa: CASSLSSDTQYF
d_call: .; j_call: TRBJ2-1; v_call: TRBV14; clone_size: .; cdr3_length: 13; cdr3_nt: TGTGCCCAGAAGGGGAAGCCTAACAATGAGCAGTTCTTC; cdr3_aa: CAQKGKPNNEQFF
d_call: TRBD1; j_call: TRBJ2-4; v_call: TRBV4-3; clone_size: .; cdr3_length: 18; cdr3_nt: TGCGCCAGCAGCCAAGGGCCGGGACAGTTACTAGCCAAAAACATTCAGTACTTC; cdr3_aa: CASSQGPGQLLAKNIQYF
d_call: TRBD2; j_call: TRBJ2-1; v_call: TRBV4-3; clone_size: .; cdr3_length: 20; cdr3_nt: TGCGCCAGCAGCCAAGGGGGGGCTAGCGGGAGGAAACCCTCCTACAATGAGCAGTTCTTC; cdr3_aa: CASSQGGASGRKPSYNEQFF
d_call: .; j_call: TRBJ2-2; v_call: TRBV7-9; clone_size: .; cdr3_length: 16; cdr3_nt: TGTGCCAGCAGCTTACCGGACAACGCGAACACCGGGGAGCTGTTTTTT; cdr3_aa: CASSLPDNANTGELFF
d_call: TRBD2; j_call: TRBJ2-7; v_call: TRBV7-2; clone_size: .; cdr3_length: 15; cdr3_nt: TGTGCCAGCAGCTTAGCACTAGCGGGAGGGGGGGAGCAGTACTTC; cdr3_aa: CASSLALAGGGEQYF
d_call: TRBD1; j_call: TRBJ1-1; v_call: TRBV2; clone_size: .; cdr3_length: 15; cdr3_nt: TGTGCCAGCACCGGCTGGGGACAGGGATCCACTGAAGCTTTCTTT; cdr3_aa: CASTGWGQGSTEAFF
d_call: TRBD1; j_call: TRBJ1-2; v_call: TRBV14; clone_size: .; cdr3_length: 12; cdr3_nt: TGTGCCAGCAGCAGAGCAGGGACAGTGGACACCTTC; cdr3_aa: CASSRAGTVDTF
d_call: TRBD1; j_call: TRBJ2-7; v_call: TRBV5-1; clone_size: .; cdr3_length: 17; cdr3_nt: TGCGCCAGCAGCTTGGCCGGACAGGGAAAAGCCTCCTACGAGCAGTACTTC; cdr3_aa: CASSLAGQGKASYEQYF